These 7 T cell receptor beta chains originate from one sample sequenced in a study of beta chain features in type 1 diabetes. Overall study results and limits: Shortening of TCRB CDR3s, moderate but significant, appeared in all four CD4+ subsets of Type 1 diabetes patients.

Antigen specificity for these receptors is unknown. Every bit of the isolated RNA underwent reverse transcription, so sequencing read expressed TCRB transcripts. Method: immunoSEQ multiplex PCR; TCRdb's copy keeps in-frame clones and lacks some. This sample carries under 850,000 clones, around 15% of them seen once, and the ten largest clones take 0.022%. The source material was naive CD4+ T cells from blood. These receptors were collected from a man aged 18 to 29 with type 1 diabetes.

This clone was recorded a few times. The J gene is TRBJ2-5, the V gene TRBV7-9; D call uncertain. This CDR3 is built from 14 residues. Germline CDR1 SEHNR, CDR2 FQNEAQ (reference sequence). V lost 1 base and J 5 bases, leaving 11 bases between the germline ends. The DNA for the CDR3 is TGTGCCAGCAGCTTAGTAGGGCTTCGGGAGACCCAGTACTTC. It translates to CASSLVGLRETQYF.

The V gene is TRBV15, the J gene TRBJ1-6; the D is unclear. Germline V gene lookup returns CDR1 LNHNV and CDR2 YYDKDF (reference sequence). This CDR3 comprises 16 residues. V gave up 0 bases and J gave up 3 bases, with 9 bases separating them. CDR3 DNA: TGTGCCACCAGCAGAGATCCGAGGGACTATAATTCACCCCTCCACTTT. Protein product: CATSRDPRDYNSPLHF.

V is TRBV9 and J is TRBJ1-1; tentative D call: TRBD1 (5 bases). V shed 4 bases and J shed 1 base, with 17 bases lying between them. This CDR3 spans 16 amino acids. The germline CDR1 and CDR2 sequences are SGDLS and YYNGEE. The CDR3 is CASSSSYGAANTEAFF. In nucleotides, the CDR3 is TGTGCCAGCAGCTCATCTTACGGGGCGGCGAACACTGAAGCTTTCTTT.

This clone has only a few counts. The J gene is TRBJ1-2, the V gene TRBV4-1, with TRBD1 matching 7 bases. V was pared by 2 bases and J by 3 bases, with 9 bases of the junction left unmatched. CDR1 MGHRA and CDR2 YSYEKL come from the germline V gene. This CDR3 spans 16 amino acids. Written as DNA, the CDR3 is TGCGCCAGCAGCCAACACCCTTGGACAGGTGACTATGGCTACACCTTC. Amino acids: CASSQHPWTGDYGYTF.

This clone was found a few times. This chain links TRBV29-1 with TRBJ1-1; 9 positions match TRBD1. The CDR3 covers 12 residues. CDR1 SQVTM and CDR2 ANQGSEA come from the germline V gene. V was clipped by 5 bases and J by 8 bases; unmatched bases: 6. Here the CDR3 reads CSVSGTGIEAFF. As DNA, the CDR3 is TGCAGCGTTTCGGGGACAGGGATAGAAGCTTTCTTT.

This clone was recorded at least ten times. This chain connects TRBV30 to TRBJ2-7; possible D gene TRBD2, 5 bases. CDR3 size: 14 residues. V lost 0 bases to trimming and J lost 6 bases, with 15 bases between them. CDR1 and CDR2 from the germline V gene are GTSNPN and SVGIG (reference sequence). CDR3 sequence (DNA): TGTGCCTGGAGTGTACTCGGGGTTTCGGGCGAGCAGTACTTC. Its translation is CAWSVLGVSGEQYF.

This clone has a handful of counts. The chain uses TRBV28 and TRBJ2-5; D may be TRBD2 (6 bases). The CDR3 consists of 16 residues. With 7 bases removed from V and 3 bases from J, the gap between germline ends came to 21 bases. Germline V CDR1 and CDR2: MDHEN, SYDVKM. CDR3 sequence (DNA): TGTGCCAGCAAGGGCCTAGACTACCGACTAGAAGAGACCCAGTACTTC. Translating gives CASKGLDYRLEETQYF.